The sequence of this T cell receptor (beta chain) was determined in a study of neoadjuvant nivolumab and ipilimumab in lung cancer. Sequencing was performed with immunoSEQ multiplex PCR; in TCRdb, only in-frame clones are kept and a portion is missing. The sample records over 6,000 clones, around four fifths being singletons. The starting material was tumor tissue, obtained after neoadjuvant nivolumab, alone or with ipilimumab, at or shortly before surgery. The receptor was derived from an adult with non-small cell lung cancer.

This chain's CDR3 is CASSEETHTYEQYF. CDR3 DNA: TGTGCCAGCAGTGAGGAGACACACACCTACGAGCAGTACTTC. The chain combines TRBV6-1 with TRBJ2-7; no clear D. This CDR3 is built from 14 residues. Trimming shortened V by 3 bases and J by 2 bases, and 11 bases separated the two germline ends. The V gene's germline CDR1 is MNHNS and CDR2 SASEGT.